The sequence of this T cell receptor beta chain was determined in a study of T cell responses to AZD1222 COVID-19 vaccine. Study summary: Doses given second, at about 4 or about 12 weeks, were pooled.

Study findings and constraints: Sampling that yielded the repertoires occurred only after the peak T cell response. A mostly white British donor set with more females was recruited, and clonal diversity was possibly underestimated. When two AZD1222 doses had been given, Spike-specific TCR breadth and depth rose.

With regard to this clone: Its antigen remains unknown.

The CDR3 loop spans 13 amino acids. Germline V lookup: CDR1 SGHTA, CDR2 FQGNSA. V lost 5 bases, J lost 5 bases, and 10 bases lay in between. TCRdb keeps only in-frame clones here, not all; method: immunoSEQ multiplex PCR. The repertoire holds 150,000 or so clones, with roughly 90% as singletons. The receptor was derived from an adult in good health. The chain links TRBV7-2 to TRBJ1-5; D remains unclear. The sample was peripheral blood, taken on day 0 of AZD1222 vaccination. The CDR3 region is CASSMWADQPQHF. CDR3 sequence (DNA): TGTGCCAGCAGCATGTGGGCGGATCAGCCCCAGCATTTT.